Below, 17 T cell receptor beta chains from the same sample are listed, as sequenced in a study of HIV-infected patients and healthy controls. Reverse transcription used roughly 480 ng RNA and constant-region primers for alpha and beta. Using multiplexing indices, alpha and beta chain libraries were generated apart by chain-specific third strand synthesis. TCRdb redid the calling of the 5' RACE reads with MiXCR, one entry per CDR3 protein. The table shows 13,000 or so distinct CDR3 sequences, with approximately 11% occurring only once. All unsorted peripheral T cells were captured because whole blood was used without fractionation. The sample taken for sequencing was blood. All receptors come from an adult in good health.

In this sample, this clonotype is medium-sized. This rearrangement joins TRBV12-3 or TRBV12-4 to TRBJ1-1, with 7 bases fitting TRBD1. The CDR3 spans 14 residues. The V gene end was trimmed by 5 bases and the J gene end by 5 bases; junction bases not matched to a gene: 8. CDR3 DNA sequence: TGTGCCAGCAGTCGGACAGGAGAGAGGACTGAAGCTTTCTTT. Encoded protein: CASSRTGERTEAFF.

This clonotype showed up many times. The CDR3 coding sequence is TGTGCCAGCAGCCTCTGGGGGGGGGGCCAGCCCCAGCATTTT. Translating gives CASSLWGGGQPQHF. V gene TRBV28 combines with J gene TRBJ1-5, with a weak D call TRBD1 (6 bases). The germline V and J ends were trimmed by 6 bases and 7 bases, with 16 bases remaining between them. Looked up from germline, CDR1 is MDHEN and CDR2 is SYDVKM. The CDR3 extends over 14 amino acids.

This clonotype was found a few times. CDR3 protein: CASRTGQGAYGYTF. The CDR3, as DNA: TGTGCCAGCAGAACCGGACAGGGGGCCTATGGCTACACCTTC. This chain uses TRBV2 with TRBJ1-2; 11 nucleotides line up with TRBD1. J gave up 4 bases and V 6 bases, and 4 bases lay outside the gene matches. There are 14 residues in the CDR3. Looked up from germline, CDR1 is SNHLY and CDR2 is FYNNEI.

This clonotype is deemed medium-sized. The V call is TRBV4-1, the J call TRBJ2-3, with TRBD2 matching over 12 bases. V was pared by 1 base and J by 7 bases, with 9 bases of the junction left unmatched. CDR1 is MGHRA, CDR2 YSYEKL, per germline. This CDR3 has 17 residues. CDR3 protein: CASSQVGTSGRLNTQYF. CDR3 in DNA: TGCGCCAGCAGCCAAGTAGGCACTAGCGGGAGGTTGAATACGCAGTATTTT.

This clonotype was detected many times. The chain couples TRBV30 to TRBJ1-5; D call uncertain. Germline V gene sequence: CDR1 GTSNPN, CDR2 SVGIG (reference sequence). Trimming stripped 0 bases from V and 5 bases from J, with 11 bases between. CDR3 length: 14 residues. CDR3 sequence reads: CAWSVSPGDQPQHF. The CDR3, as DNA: TGTGCCTGGAGTGTATCCCCCGGGGATCAGCCCCAGCATTTT.

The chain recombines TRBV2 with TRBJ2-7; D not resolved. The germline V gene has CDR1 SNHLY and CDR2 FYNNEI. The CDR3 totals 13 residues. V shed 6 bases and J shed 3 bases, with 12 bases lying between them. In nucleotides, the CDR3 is TGTGCCAGCAGCCCGAGCAATCTCTACGAGCAGTACTTC. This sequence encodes CASSPSNLYEQYF.

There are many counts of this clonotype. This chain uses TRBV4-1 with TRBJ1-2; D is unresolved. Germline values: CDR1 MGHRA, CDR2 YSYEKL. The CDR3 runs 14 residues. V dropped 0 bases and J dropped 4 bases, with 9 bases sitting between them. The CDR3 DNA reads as TGCGCCAGCAGCCAAGATTCCTCCCTCTATGGCTACACCTTC. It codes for CASSQDSSLYGYTF.

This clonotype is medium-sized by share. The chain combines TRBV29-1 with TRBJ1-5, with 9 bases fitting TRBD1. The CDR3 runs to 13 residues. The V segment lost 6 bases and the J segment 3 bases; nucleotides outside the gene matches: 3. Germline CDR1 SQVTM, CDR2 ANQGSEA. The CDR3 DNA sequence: TGCAGCGTCGGACAGGGGATCAATCAGCCCCAGCATTTT. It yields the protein CSVGQGINQPQHF.

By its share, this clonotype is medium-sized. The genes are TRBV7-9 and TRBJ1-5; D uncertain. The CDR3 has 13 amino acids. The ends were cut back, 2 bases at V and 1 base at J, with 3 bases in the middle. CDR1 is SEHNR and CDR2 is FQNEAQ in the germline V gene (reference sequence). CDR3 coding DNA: TGTGCCAGCAGCTTAAACAGCAATCAGCCCCAGCATTTT. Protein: CASSLNSNQPQHF.

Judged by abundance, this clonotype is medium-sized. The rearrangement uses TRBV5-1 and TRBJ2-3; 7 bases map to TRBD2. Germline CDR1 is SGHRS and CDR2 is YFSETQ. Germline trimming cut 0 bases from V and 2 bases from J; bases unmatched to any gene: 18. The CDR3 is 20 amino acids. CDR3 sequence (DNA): TGCGCCAGCAGCTTGGTCCCTCCGGGGGGAGGAAGTTCCTTCACAGATACGCAGTATTTT. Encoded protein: CASSLVPPGGGSSFTDTQYF.

The CDR3 DNA follows: TGTGCCAGCAGTTCCCCTGCGGGGTACGAGCAGTACTTC. Translating gives CASSSPAGYEQYF. The chain recombines TRBV28 with TRBJ2-7, with D possibly TRBD2 on 6 matching bases. Germline V gene data show CDR1 as MDHEN and CDR2 as SYDVKM. V was trimmed by 4 bases and J by 4 bases, leaving 11 bases between them. The CDR3 is 13 residues long.

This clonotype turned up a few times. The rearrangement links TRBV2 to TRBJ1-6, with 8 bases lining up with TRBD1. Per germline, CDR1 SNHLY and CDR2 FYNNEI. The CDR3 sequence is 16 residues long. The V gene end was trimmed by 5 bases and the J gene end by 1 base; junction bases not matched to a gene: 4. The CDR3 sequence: CASSPQGASYNSPLHF. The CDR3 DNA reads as TGTGCCAGCAGTCCGCAGGGGGCTTCCTATAATTCACCCCTCCACTTT.

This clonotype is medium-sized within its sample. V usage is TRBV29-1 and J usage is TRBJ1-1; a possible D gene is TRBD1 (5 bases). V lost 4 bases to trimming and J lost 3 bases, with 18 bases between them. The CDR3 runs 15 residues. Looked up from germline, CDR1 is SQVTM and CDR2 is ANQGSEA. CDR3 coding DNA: TGCAGCGTTGTGGGGGGGGACGGTTTCGACACTGAAGCTTTCTTT. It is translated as CSVVGGDGFDTEAFF.

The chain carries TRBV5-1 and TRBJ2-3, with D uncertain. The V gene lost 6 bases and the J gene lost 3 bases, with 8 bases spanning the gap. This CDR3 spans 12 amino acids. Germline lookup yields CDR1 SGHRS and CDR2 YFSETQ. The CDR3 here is CASMVQTDTQYF. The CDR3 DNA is TGCGCCAGCATGGTTCAAACAGATACGCAGTATTTT.

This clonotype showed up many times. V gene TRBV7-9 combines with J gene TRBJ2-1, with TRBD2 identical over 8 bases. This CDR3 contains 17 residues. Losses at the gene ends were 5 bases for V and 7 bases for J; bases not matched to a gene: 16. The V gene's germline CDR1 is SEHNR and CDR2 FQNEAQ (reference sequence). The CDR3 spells CASSASRGGRGSNEQFF. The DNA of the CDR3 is TGTGCCAGCAGCGCATCTCGCGGGGGGCGGGGGAGTAATGAGCAGTTCTTC. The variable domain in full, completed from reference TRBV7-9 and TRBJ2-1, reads DTGVSQNPRHKITKRGQNVTFRCDPISEHNRLYWYRQTLGQGPEFLTYFQNEAQLEKSRLLSDRFSAERPKGSFSTLEIQRTEQGDSAMYLCASSASRGGRGSNEQFFGPGTRLTVL.

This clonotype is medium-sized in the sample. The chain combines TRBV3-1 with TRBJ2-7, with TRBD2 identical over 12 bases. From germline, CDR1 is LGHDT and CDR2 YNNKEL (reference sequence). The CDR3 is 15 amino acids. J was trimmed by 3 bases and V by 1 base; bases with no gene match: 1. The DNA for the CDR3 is TGTGCCAGCAGCCAAGGACTAGCGGGAGTCTACGAGCAGTACTTC. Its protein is CASSQGLAGVYEQYF.

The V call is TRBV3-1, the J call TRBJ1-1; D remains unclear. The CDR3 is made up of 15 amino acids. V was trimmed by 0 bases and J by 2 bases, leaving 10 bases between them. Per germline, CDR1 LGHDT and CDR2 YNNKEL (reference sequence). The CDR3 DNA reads TGTGCCAGCAGCCAAGAACGGCGCATAAACACTGAAGCTTTCTTT. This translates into CASSQERRINTEAFF.